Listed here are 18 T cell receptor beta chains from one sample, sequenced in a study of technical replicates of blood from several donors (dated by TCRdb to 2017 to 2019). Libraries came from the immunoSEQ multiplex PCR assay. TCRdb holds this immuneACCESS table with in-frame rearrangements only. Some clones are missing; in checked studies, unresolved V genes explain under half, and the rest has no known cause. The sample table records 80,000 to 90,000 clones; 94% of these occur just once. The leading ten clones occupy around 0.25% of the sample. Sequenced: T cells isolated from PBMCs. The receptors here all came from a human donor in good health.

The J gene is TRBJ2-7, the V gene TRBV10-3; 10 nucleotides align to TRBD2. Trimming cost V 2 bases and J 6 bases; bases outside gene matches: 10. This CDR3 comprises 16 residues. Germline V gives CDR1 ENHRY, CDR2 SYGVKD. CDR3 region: CAISELYLAGDGEQYF. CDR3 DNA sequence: TGTGCCATCAGTGAGCTGTATCTAGCGGGAGATGGCGAGCAGTACTTC.

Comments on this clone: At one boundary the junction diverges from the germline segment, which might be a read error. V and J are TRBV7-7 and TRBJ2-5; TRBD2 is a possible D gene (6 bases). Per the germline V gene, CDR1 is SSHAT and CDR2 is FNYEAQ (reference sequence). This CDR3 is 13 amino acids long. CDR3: CASSGGEEETQYF. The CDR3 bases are TGTGCTAGCAGCGGAGGGGAGGAAGAGACCCAGTACTTC. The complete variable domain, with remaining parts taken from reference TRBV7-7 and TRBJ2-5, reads GAGVSQSPRYKVTKRGQDVTLRCDPISSHATLYWYQQALGQGPEFLTYFNYEAQPDKSGLPSDRFSAERPEGSISTLTIQRTEQRDSAMYRCASSGGEEETQYFGPGTRLLVL.

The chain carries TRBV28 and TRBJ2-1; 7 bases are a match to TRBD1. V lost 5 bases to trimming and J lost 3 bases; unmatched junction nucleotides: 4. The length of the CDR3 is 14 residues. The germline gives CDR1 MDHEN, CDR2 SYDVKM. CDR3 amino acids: CASSQQGNYNEQFF. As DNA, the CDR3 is TGTGCCAGCAGTCAACAGGGGAACTACAATGAGCAGTTCTTC.

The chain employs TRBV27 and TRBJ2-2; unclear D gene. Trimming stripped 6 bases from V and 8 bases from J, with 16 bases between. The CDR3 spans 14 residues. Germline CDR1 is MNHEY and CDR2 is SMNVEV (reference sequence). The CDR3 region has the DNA TGTGCCAGCAGGCATAACGTTGCCGGGGGGGAGCTGTTTTTT. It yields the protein CASRHNVAGGELFF.

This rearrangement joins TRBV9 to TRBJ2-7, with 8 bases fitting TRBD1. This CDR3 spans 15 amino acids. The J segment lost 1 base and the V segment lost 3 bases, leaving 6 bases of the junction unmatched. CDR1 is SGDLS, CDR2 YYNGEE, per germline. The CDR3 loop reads CASSAGQGGSYEQYF. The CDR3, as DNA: TGTGCCAGCAGCGCCGGACAGGGTGGATCCTACGAGCAGTACTTC.

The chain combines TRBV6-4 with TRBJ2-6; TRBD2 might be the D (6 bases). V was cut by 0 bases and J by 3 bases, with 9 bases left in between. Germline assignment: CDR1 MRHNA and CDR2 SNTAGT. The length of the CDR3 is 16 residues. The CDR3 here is CASSDSGGLGANVLTF. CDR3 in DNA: TGTGCCAGCAGTGACTCCGGAGGGCTTGGGGCCAACGTCCTGACTTTC.

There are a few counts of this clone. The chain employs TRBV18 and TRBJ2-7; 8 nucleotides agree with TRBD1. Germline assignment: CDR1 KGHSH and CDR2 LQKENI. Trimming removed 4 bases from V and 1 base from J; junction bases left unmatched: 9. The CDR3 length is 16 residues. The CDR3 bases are TGTGCCAGCTCACACCCGGACAGGGCAGGATCCTACGAGCAGTACTTC. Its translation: CASSHPDRAGSYEQYF.

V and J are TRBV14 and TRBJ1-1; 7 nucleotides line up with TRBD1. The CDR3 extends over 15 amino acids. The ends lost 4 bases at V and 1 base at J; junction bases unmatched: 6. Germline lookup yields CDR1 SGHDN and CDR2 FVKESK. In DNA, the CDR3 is TGTGCCAGCAGCCGCTTTCAGGGGGGGAACACTGAAGCTTTCTTT. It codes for CASSRFQGGNTEAFF.

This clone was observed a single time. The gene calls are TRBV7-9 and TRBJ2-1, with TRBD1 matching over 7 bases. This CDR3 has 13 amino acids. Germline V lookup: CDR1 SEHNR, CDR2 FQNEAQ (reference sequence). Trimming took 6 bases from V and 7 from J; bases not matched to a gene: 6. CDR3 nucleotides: TGTGCCAGCAGTCTCGTCAGGGGGAATGAGCAGTTCTTC. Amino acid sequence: CASSLVRGNEQFF. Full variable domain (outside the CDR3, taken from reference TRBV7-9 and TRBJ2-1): DTGVSQNPRHKITKRGQNVTFRCDPISEHNRLYWYRQTLGQGPEFLTYFQNEAQLEKSRLLSDRFSAERPKGSFSTLEIQRTEQGDSAMYLCASSLVRGNEQFFGPGTRLTVL.

CDR3 coding DNA: TGTGCCAGCAGTCGACAGGGGGATAATGAAAAACTGTTTTTT. Translation gives CASSRQGDNEKLFF. The chain links TRBV2 to TRBJ1-4, with 9 nucleotides matching TRBD1. Trimming removed 5 bases from V and 4 bases from J; junction bases left unmatched: 2. Germline values: CDR1 SNHLY, CDR2 FYNNEI. This CDR3 region has 14 residues.

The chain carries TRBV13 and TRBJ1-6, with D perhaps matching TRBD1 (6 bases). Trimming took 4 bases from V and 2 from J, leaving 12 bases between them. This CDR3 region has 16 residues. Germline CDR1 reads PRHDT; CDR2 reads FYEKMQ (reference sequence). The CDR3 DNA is TGTGCCAGCAGCTCACAGGGTTCAACCTATAATTCACCCCTCCACTTT. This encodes CASSSQGSTYNSPLHF. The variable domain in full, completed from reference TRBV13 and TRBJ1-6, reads AAGVIQSPRHLIKEKRETATLKCYPIPRHDTVYWYQQGPGQDPQFLISFYEKMQSDKGSIPDRFSAQQFSDYHSELNMSSLELGDSALYFCASSSQGSTYNSPLHFGNGTRLTVT.

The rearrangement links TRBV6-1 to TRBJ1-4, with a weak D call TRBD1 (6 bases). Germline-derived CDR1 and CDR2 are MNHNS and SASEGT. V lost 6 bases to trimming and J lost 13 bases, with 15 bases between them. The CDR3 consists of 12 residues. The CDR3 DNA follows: TGTGCCAGCAGGTTCGGGCAGGGGCGACTGTTTTTT. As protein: CASRFGQGRLFF.

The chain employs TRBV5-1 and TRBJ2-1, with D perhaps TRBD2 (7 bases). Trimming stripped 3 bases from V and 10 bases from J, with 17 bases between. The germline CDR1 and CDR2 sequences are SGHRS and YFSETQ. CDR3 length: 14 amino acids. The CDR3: CASSYEEGRGEQFF. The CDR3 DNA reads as TGCGCCAGCAGCTACGAGGAGGGGAGGGGGGAGCAGTTCTTC.

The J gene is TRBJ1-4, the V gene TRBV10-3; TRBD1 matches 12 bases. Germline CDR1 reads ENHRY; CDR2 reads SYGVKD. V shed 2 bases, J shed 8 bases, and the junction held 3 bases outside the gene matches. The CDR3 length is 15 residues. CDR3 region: CAISETGTGGEKLFF. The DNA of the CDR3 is TGTGCCATCAGTGAGACCGGGACAGGGGGCGAAAAACTGTTTTTT.

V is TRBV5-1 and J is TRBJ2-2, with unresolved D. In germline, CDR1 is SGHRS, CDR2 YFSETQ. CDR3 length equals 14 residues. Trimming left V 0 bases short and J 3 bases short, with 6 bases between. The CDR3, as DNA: TGCGCCAGCAGCTTGGTCCCAGACACCGGGGAGCTGTTTTTT. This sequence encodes CASSLVPDTGELFF.

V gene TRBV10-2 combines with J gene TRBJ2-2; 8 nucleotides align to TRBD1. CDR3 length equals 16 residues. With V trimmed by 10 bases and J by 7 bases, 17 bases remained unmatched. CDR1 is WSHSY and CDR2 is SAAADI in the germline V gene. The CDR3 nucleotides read TGCGCCATGAAGAGAAGCGGGCAGGGGGCGAACGGGGAGCTGTTTTTT. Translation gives CAMKRSGQGANGELFF.

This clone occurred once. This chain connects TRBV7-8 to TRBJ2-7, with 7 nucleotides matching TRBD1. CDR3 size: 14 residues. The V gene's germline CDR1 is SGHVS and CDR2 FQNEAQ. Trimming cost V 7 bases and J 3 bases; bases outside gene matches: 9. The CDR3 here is CASNLRGQYYEQYF. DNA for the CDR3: TGTGCCAGCAACCTCCGGGGACAGTACTACGAGCAGTACTTC.

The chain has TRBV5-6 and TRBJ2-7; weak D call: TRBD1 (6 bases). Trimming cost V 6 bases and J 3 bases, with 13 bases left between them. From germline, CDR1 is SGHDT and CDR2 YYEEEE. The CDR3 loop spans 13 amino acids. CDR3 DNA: TGTGCCAGCAAAGACAGGCTTTTCTACGAGCAGTACTTC. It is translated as CASKDRLFYEQYF.